The present T cell receptor (beta chain) was sequenced within a study of patients and donors after allogeneic stem cell transplantation. This clonotype has more than one count but fewer than ten. The junction and the germline gene differ at one end; a read error may be behind it. TCRdb re-called the RT-PCR reads through MiXCR, storing one row per CDR3 protein. This sample has 57,000 or so distinct CDR3 sequences; more than 10% occur once, and the top ten carry under 40%. Sequencing was done on a sample of blood, either unsorted or a sorted T cell fraction (not recorded which). The TCR was taken from a human donor who was either an allogeneic HSCT recipient or a stem cell or donor lymphocyte infusion donor (not recorded which). It is not recorded whose cells these are; they may come from a transplant donor.

The CDR3 DNA reads as TGTGCTAGCAGCTTAGGGCTCAGCTCCTACAATGAGCAGTTCTTC. It is translated as CASSLGLSSYNEQFF. The gene calls are TRBV7-7 and TRBJ2-1; no firm D call. Germline values: CDR1 SSHAT, CDR2 FNYEAQ (reference sequence). The CDR3 contains 15 residues.